This entry lists 11 T cell receptor beta chains sequenced from one sample in a study of cytomegalovirus exposure and HLA in healthy donors. PCR involved 60 Vbeta and 13 Jbeta primers. TCRdb's copy holds only in-frame clones and misses some; the assay was immunoSEQ multiplex PCR. The repertoire holds approximately 160,000 clones, with around three quarters as singletons. The sequenced material came from PBMCs. These TCRs come from a woman between 40 and 55 years old in good health and CMV-seronegative.

V usage is TRBV11-2 and J usage is TRBJ2-7; 11 bases align to TRBD2. The germline V gene encodes CDR1 SGHAT and CDR2 FQNNGV. The V and J ends lost 4 bases and 4 bases, in that order; junction bases with no gene match: 6. The CDR3 runs to 15 residues. The CDR3, as DNA: TGTGCCAGCAGCTACGGGACTAGCGGTTTATACGAGCAGTACTTC. This gives the protein CASSYGTSGLYEQYF.

The chain recombines TRBV6-5 with TRBJ1-5; D is possibly TRBD1 (5 bases). The germline V and J ends were trimmed by 8 bases and 2 bases, with 10 bases remaining between them. This CDR3 has 13 amino acids. CDR1 MNHEY and CDR2 SVGAGI come from the germline V gene. CDR3: CASRAGGNQPQHF. The CDR3 DNA sequence: TGTGCCAGCCGGGCGGGGGGCAATCAGCCCCAGCATTTT.

This chain uses TRBV28 with TRBJ2-5; the D is unclear. CDR3 length: 12 amino acids. Per the germline V gene, CDR1 is MDHEN and CDR2 is SYDVKM. V was clipped by 6 bases and J by 7 bases, with 12 bases between them. CDR3 sequence: CASSYPRGTQYF. The CDR3 region has the DNA TGTGCCAGCAGCTATCCTAGAGGGACCCAGTACTTC.

This clone was observed a single time. The CDR3 loop reads CASSPPDTAGPQHF. Written as DNA, the CDR3 is TGTGCCAGCTCACCACCTGACACTGCCGGGCCCCAGCATTTT. The rearrangement links TRBV18 to TRBJ1-5; D ambiguous. The germline CDR1 and CDR2 sequences are KGHSH and LQKENI. The CDR3 spans 14 residues. Trimming pared 0 bases from V and 9 bases from J, leaving 12 bases between.

In this sample, this clone turned up a few times. V is TRBV6-6 and J is TRBJ2-1; 9 bases match TRBD1. Germline values: CDR1 MNHNY, CDR2 SVGAGI (reference sequence). The CDR3 contains 14 residues. V lost 6 bases to trimming and J lost 7 bases; unmatched junction nucleotides: 7. The CDR3 DNA follows: TGTGCCAGCAGCCCACAGGGGGCGCTTAATGAGCAGTTCTTC. Translating it yields CASSPQGALNEQFF.

The CDR3 region is CATSAGSNTGELFF. CDR3 nucleotide sequence: TGTGCCACCTCGGCGGGTTCGAACACCGGGGAGCTGTTTTTT. The chain combines TRBV7-3 with TRBJ2-2, with D possibly TRBD2 on 5 matching bases. CDR1 SGHTA and CDR2 FQGTGA come from the germline V gene. The CDR3 is 14 residues long. The germline V and J ends were trimmed by 10 bases and 0 bases, with 12 bases remaining between them.

The chain couples TRBV5-1 to TRBJ1-4, with a weak D call TRBD1 (5 bases). V was cut by 6 bases and J by 8 bases, with 20 bases left in between. The germline V gene encodes CDR1 SGHRS and CDR2 YFSETQ. CDR3 length: 15 amino acids. CDR3: CASTRTPRSGEKLFF. The CDR3 DNA is TGCGCCAGCACACGGACACCACGTAGTGGGGAAAAACTGTTTTTT.

The V call is TRBV7-2, the J call TRBJ2-7, with D hard to call. V was cut by 2 bases and J by 1 base, with 9 bases left in between. Germline-derived CDR1 and CDR2 are SGHTA and FQGNSA. CDR3 length equals 14 residues. CDR3: CASSLLVDSYEQYF. The CDR3, as DNA: TGTGCCAGCAGCTTATTAGTAGATTCCTACGAGCAGTACTTC.

This clone was observed a single time. This sequence joins TRBV25-1 and TRBJ2-1; 8 bases match TRBD2. Germline trimming cut 10 bases from V and 10 bases from J; bases unmatched to any gene: 12. Germline values: CDR1 MGHDK, CDR2 SYGVNS. CDR3 length: 13 amino acids. The CDR3 DNA follows: TGTGCCACCAGCAGAGCGGGAGTGCCCGAGCAGTTCTTC. It translates to CATSRAGVPEQFF. The full variable domain, its missing parts supplied by reference TRBV25-1 and TRBJ2-1, is EADIYQTPRYLVIGTGKKITLECSQTMGHDKMYWYQQDPGMELHLIHYSYGVNSTEKGDLSSESTVSRIRTEHFPLTLESARPSHTSQYLCATSRAGVPEQFFGPGTRLTVL.

This clone came up a few times. The gene calls are TRBV7-8 and TRBJ1-1; tentatively, D is TRBD1 (6 bases). The CDR3 is 14 amino acids. Germline CDR1 reads SGHVS; CDR2 reads FQNEAQ. V shed 0 bases and J shed 4 bases, with 9 bases lying between them. In nucleotides, the CDR3 is TGTGCCAGCAGCTTAGCTGGGGGGGCCACTGAAGCTTTCTTT. As protein: CASSLAGGATEAFF.

This clone came up a few times. The rearrangement links TRBV6-5 to TRBJ2-1, with D possibly TRBD2 on 5 matching bases. V lost 6 bases and J 9 bases, leaving 9 bases between the germline ends. CDR1 is MNHEY and CDR2 is SVGAGI in the germline V gene. CDR3 length equals 11 residues. CDR3 nucleotide sequence: TGTGCCAGCAGAGACCGGGGTGAGCAGTTCTTC. Translation: CASRDRGEQFF.